The T cell receptor (beta chain) under discussion was sequenced for a study of blood T cell repertoires in COVID-19. Study as a whole: Collection of acute and convalescent COVID-19 samples took place in the United States, Italy and Spain.

TCRdb keeps only in-frame clones here, not all; method: immunoSEQ multiplex PCR. This sample has around 400,000 clones, with approximately 87% found just once. The CDR3 runs to 14 residues. The germline gives CDR1 SEHNR, CDR2 FQNEAQ (reference sequence). V dropped 3 bases and J dropped 4 bases, with 9 bases sitting between them. This clonotype originated in a woman in her sixties or seventies with COVID-19, enrolled during active disease. This chain connects TRBV7-9 to TRBJ2-2, with D tentatively TRBD1 (6 bases). The specimen was peripheral blood. The CDR3 region is CASSFLGATGELFF. As DNA, the CDR3 is TGTGCCAGCAGCTTTTTGGGGGCCACCGGGGAGCTGTTTTTT. The complete variable domain, with remaining parts taken from reference TRBV7-9 and TRBJ2-2, reads DTGVSQNPRHKITKRGQNVTFRCDPISEHNRLYWYRQTLGQGPEFLTYFQNEAQLEKSRLLSDRFSAERPKGSFSTLEIQRTEQGDSAMYLCASSFLGATGELFFGEGSRLTVL.